What follows are 28 T cell receptor beta chains derived from one specimen sequenced in a study of tumor and adjacent non-tumor tissue in lung cancer. Three rounds of nested PCR, following a modified ARM-PCR protocol, produced the TCRbeta library. TCRdb itself ran the multiplex PCR reads through MiXCR, one entry per CDR3 protein. The table lists some 100,000 distinct CDR3 sequences, about 60% of them singletons. No cell sorting was done before RNA was extracted from the tissue. Distant lung tissue was collected more than 3 cm away from the tumor edge. Sequencing was done on a sample of distant non-tumor lung tissue. Receptors were obtained from a man aged 30 to 45 with non-small cell lung cancer.

The rearrangement links TRBV4-3 to TRBJ1-5; 8 positions agree with TRBD1. The DNA end is more similar to TRBJ2-3, so the J call may be wrong. Looked up from germline, CDR1 is LGHNA and CDR2 is YSLEER. The length of the CDR3 is 15 residues. The CDR3 DNA sequence: TGCGCCAGCAGCCAGGATGCAGGGGGCGCCCAGCCCCAGTATTTT. Residues: CASSQDAGGAQPQYF.

The chain recombines TRBV6-6 with TRBJ2-7, with D possibly matching TRBD2 (6 bases). Trimming removed 11 bases at V and 8 bases at J, with 19 bases between. In germline, CDR1 is MNHNY, CDR2 SVGAGI (reference sequence). This CDR3 is built from 12 residues. CDR3 in DNA: TGTGCCGGCCGGGAGAGGAGGGAGAAGCAGTACTTC. Encoded protein: CAGRERREKQYF.

Turning to this clonotype: No conserved phenylalanine or tryptophan is present at the end of the CDR3, so a read error is the likely explanation. The V call is TRBV11-2, the J call TRBJ2-5, with D possibly being TRBD1 (6 bases). Germline V CDR1 and CDR2: SGHAT, FQNNGV. The CDR3 loop spans 12 amino acids. V was pared by 3 bases and J by 5 bases, with 7 bases between. CDR3 region: CASSLRGETQYL. Here the CDR3 DNA reads TGTGCCAGCAGCTTGAGGGGGGAGACCCAGTACTTA.

This clonotype was detected once. A junction boundary mismatches the germline segment, possibly from a read error. The genes are TRBV20-1 and TRBJ1-2; D gene ambiguous. CDR1 and CDR2 from the germline V gene are DFQATT and SNEGSKA (reference sequence). The CDR3 contains 14 residues. CDR3 DNA: TGCAGAGCTAGAGTGGTGGACGAAATCTATGGCTACACCTTC. Protein: CRARVVDEIYGYTF.

Remarks on this clonotype: The junction differs from germline at one of its ends, possibly a read error. The chain is built from TRBV6-1 and TRBJ2-4; TRBD2 agrees at 11 bases. The CDR3 has 18 residues. Looked up from germline, CDR1 is MNHNS and CDR2 is SASEGT. For the CDR3, the DNA is TGTGCCAGCAGTCCACTAGCGGGGGCCAGGGATGCCAAAAACATTCAGCACTTC. Protein product: CASSPLAGARDAKNIQHF.

CDR3 region: CASSFLAGSSYEQYF. DNA for the CDR3: TGTGCCAGCAGCTTCCTCGCAGGGTCCTCCTACGAGCAGTACTTC. The V gene is TRBV11-1, the J gene TRBJ2-7; D is perhaps TRBD1 (5 bases). V lost 3 bases, J lost 0 bases, and 12 bases lay in between. The germline V gene has CDR1 SGHAT and CDR2 FQDESV (reference sequence). The CDR3 covers 15 residues.

Remarks on this clonotype: At one boundary the junction diverges from the germline segment, which might be a read error. The rearrangement joins TRBV6-5 to TRBJ2-3; D might be TRBD2 (5 bases). CDR1 MNHEY and CDR2 SVGAGI come from the germline V gene. The CDR3 is 12 amino acids. The CDR3 protein is CASSYSGNTQYF. CDR3 sequence (DNA): TGTGCCAGTAGTTACTCGGGAAATACGCAGTATTTT.

This clonotype was recorded a few times. This could be a read error, since a much larger clone is one nucleotide away. The chain recombines TRBV29-1 with TRBJ2-7; D is unclear. Germline lookup yields CDR1 SQVTM and CDR2 ANQGSEA. The CDR3 extends over 10 amino acids. CDR3 sequence: CIVESDEQYF. The CDR3 bases are TGCATCGTTGAGTCGGACGAGCAGTACTTC.

The chain joins TRBV11-2 to TRBJ1-2; D gene ambiguous. Germline CDR1 reads SGHAT; CDR2 reads FQNNGV. The CDR3 covers 16 residues. V gave up 5 bases and J gave up 10 bases, with 26 bases separating them. In nucleotides, the CDR3 is TGTGCCAGCAGCCATAGGGTTAAGGAGATACGCAATGTCTACACCTTC. Its protein is CASSHRVKEIRNVYTF. Drawing the rest from reference TRBV11-2 and TRBJ1-2, the complete variable domain is EAGVAQSPRYKIIEKRQSVAFWCNPISGHATLYWYQQILGQGPKLLIQFQNNGVVDDSQLPKDRFSAERLKGVDSTLKIQPAKLEDSAVYLCASSHRVKEIRNVYTFGSGTRLTVV.

This clonotype occurred a few times. This may stem from a read error, because a much larger clone lies one nucleotide away. The rearrangement joins TRBV20-1 to TRBJ2-2, with 10 nucleotides matching TRBD1. The CDR3 is 14 residues long. V lost 7 bases and J lost 7; bases outside the gene matches: 9. Germline loops: CDR1 DFQATT, CDR2 SNEGSKA (reference sequence). The CDR3 sequence is CSVRPGQGLGELFF. The CDR3 bases are TGCAGTGTCCGTCCGGGACAGGGGCTCGGGGAGCTGTTTTTT.

Comment on this clonotype: An end of the junction does not agree with germline; a read error may underlie this. V usage is TRBV13 and J usage is TRBJ2-3; D uncertain. The CDR3 extends over 11 amino acids. CDR1 and CDR2 (germline): PRHDT, FYEKMQ (reference sequence). CDR3 protein: CASSLGDTQFF. CDR3 bases: TGTGCTAGCAGCCTAGGAGATACGCAGTTTTTT.

Only one count was recorded for this clonotype. The junction differs from germline at one of its ends, possibly a read error. The gene calls are TRBV20-1 and TRBJ1-6; D ambiguous. Germline V gives CDR1 DFQATT, CDR2 SNEGSKA (reference sequence). This CDR3 has 16 residues. In DNA form, the CDR3 reads TGCAGTGCTAGAGATAATTACGTGGGCGTCAATTCACTCCTCCACTTT. It codes for CSARDNYVGVNSLLHF.

Of note for this clonotype: One end of the junction is discordant with germline, which a read error may explain. The V gene is TRBV5-6, the J gene TRBJ1-1, with D maybe TRBD1 (6 bases). Germline V gene lookup returns CDR1 SGHDT and CDR2 YYEEEE. This CDR3 is 14 amino acids long. CDR3 DNA: TGCGCCAGCAGCGGTCGGGGGGCGAACACTGAAGCTTTCTTT. Protein sequence: CASSGRGANTEAFF.

As concerns this clonotype: One end of the junction varies from germline; a read error may be responsible. V gene TRBV5-6 combines with J gene TRBJ2-3; D possibly corresponds to TRBD1 (5 bases). The CDR3 has 15 amino acids. In germline, CDR1 is SGHDT, CDR2 YYEEEE. DNA for the CDR3: TGTGCCAACAGCTTGGTGACAGTGAACACAGATACGCAGTATTTT. Encoded protein: CANSLVTVNTDTQYF.

This chain joins TRBV11-2 and TRBJ1-3; D gene uncertain. The V end lost 5 bases, the J end lost 5 bases, and 10 bases lay between the germline ends. The CDR3 runs to 13 residues. Germline V gene data show CDR1 as SGHAT and CDR2 as FQNNGV. CDR3 in amino acids: CASSTLTRNTIYF. CDR3 bases: TGTGCCAGCAGCACTCTTACGAGAAACACCATATATTTT.

About this clonotype: This may come from a read error, since a much larger clone is one base off. J is TRBJ1-2 and V is TRBV10-3; D is undetermined. Trimming removed 4 bases at V and 3 bases at J, with 9 bases between. The CDR3 sequence is 13 residues long. CDR1 is ENHRY, CDR2 SYGVKD, per germline. The CDR3 reads CAISVEGDYGYTF. The CDR3 coding sequence is TGTGCCATCAGTGTAGAGGGAGACTATGGCTACACCTTC.

This clonotype came up many times. The chain combines TRBV5-4 with TRBJ2-7; 7 positions match TRBD1. The CDR3 extends over 15 amino acids. V shed 4 bases, J shed 1 base, and the junction held 8 bases outside the gene matches. Per germline, CDR1 SGHNT and CDR2 YYREEE (reference sequence). CDR3 sequence: CASSRMRQGSYEQYF. The CDR3 DNA follows: TGTGCCAGCAGCAGAATGCGACAGGGATCCTACGAGCAGTACTTC.

A remark on this clonotype: A much larger clone is a single base away; this may be a read error. The chain carries TRBV20-1 and TRBJ1-1; TRBD1 is a possible D gene (5 bases). Per germline, CDR1 DFQATT and CDR2 SNEGSKA (reference sequence). The ends were cut back, 0 bases at V and 11 bases at J, with 10 bases in the middle. This CDR3 has 11 amino acids. CDR3 sequence: CSAREGVWAFF. The CDR3 DNA reads TGCAGTGCTAGAGAGGGGGTCTGGGCTTTCTTT.

Details on this clonotype: Since a much larger clone is just one base distant, this may be a read error. Since no conserved phenylalanine or tryptophan closes the CDR3, a read error is the likely cause. V gene TRBV12-3 or TRBV12-4 combines with J gene TRBJ1-1, with D maybe TRBD1 (5 bases). CDR3 length: 16 amino acids. V lost 0 bases and J 4 bases, leaving 15 bases between the germline ends. This chain's CDR3 is CASSLAVGGGGTEAFI. As DNA, the CDR3 is TGTGCCAGCAGTTTAGCAGTGGGGGGTGGGGGCACTGAAGCTTTCATT.

As for this clonotype: Its ends do not fully match the called genes, so a read error is possible. The chain is built from TRBV11-2 and TRBJ1-1; D is uncertain. From germline, CDR1 is SGHAT and CDR2 FQNNGV. CDR3 length equals 15 residues. The CDR3 coding sequence is TGTGTCAGCAGCTTAGGTCAGGTGATAAACACTGAAGCTTTCTTT. Protein sequence: CVSSLGQVINTEAFF.

This clonotype was counted many times. The rearrangement links TRBV30 to TRBJ1-1, with D hard to call. Germline CDR1 and CDR2: GTSNPN and SVGIG (reference sequence). Trimming removed 8 bases from V and 0 bases from J, with 16 bases in between. There are 14 residues in the CDR3. CDR3 protein: CADTPAGMNTEAFF. In DNA, the CDR3 is TGTGCCGATACCCCAGCGGGGATGAACACTGAAGCTTTCTTT.

This clonotype was detected only once. This CDR3 is missing its conserved last phenylalanine or tryptophan, likely due to a read error. V usage is TRBV4-1 and J usage is TRBJ1-3; D possibly corresponds to TRBD1 (5 bases). The germline V gene has CDR1 MGHRA and CDR2 YSYEKL. The CDR3 is made up of 16 amino acids. V lost 3 bases to trimming and J lost 0 bases, with 12 bases between them. The CDR3 sequence is CASSQADGGSGNTIYS. The CDR3 DNA is TGCGCCAGCAGCCAGGCGGATGGGGGCTCTGGAAACACCATATATTCT.

In regard to this clonotype: The germline gene is not matched at one end of the junction; a read error may be the cause. The V gene is TRBV20-1, the J gene TRBJ2-1, with 8 bases matching TRBD2. CDR3 size: 15 residues. The germline V gene encodes CDR1 DFQATT and CDR2 SNEGSKA (reference sequence). CDR3 residues: CSVEKSGSSYNEQFF. CDR3 DNA sequence: TGTAGTGTTGAAAAAAGCGGGAGCTCCTACAATGAGCAGTTCTTC.

Details on this clonotype: Relative to the germline gene, one junction end is altered; a read error may explain this. The rearrangement uses TRBV20-1 and TRBJ2-1; 10 bases are a match to TRBD2. The CDR3 totals 15 residues. From germline, CDR1 is DFQATT and CDR2 SNEGSKA (reference sequence). The DNA of the CDR3 is TGTCGACCAGCGGGGGGGTCCGTTCCTTGGGATGAGCAGTTCTTC. The encoded protein is CRPAGGSVPWDEQFF.

Turning to this clonotype: This clone may be a read error of a much larger clone one base away. This chain connects TRBV12-3 or TRBV12-4 to TRBJ1-6, with D possibly being TRBD1 (6 bases). This CDR3 is 13 amino acids long. CDR3 region: CASNLDGGTPFHF. The CDR3 DNA reads TGTGCCAGCAACTTAGACGGCGGGACACCCTTCCACTTT.

Points on this clonotype: The junction shows a germline mismatch at one end, possibly a read error. J is TRBJ2-1 and V is TRBV29-1; TRBD2 aligns across 7 bases. CDR1 SQVTM and CDR2 ANQGSEA come from the germline V gene. The CDR3 loop spans 14 amino acids. The CDR3 loop is CSVEDGGGWYQHFF. The CDR3 coding sequence is TGCAGCGTCGAAGACGGCGGGGGATGGTATCAGCACTTCTTC.

Notes on this clonotype: At one boundary the junction diverges from the germline segment, which might be a read error. The genes are TRBV5-6 and TRBJ2-2, with D tentatively TRBD2 (5 bases). Germline V lookup: CDR1 SGHDT, CDR2 YYEEEE. The CDR3 consists of 14 residues. In DNA, the CDR3 is TGTGCCAGCAGCTTGGTCGCCAACACCGGGGTGCTGTTCTTT. Amino acids: CASSLVANTGVLFF. The full variable domain, in which reference TRBV5-6 and TRBJ2-2 provide the parts outside the CDR3, is DAGVTQSPTHLIKTRGQQVTLRCSPKSGHDTVSWYQQALGQGPQFIFQYYEEEERQRGNFPDRFSGHQFPNYSSELNVNALLLGDSALYLCASSLVANTGVLFFGEGSRLTVL.

As for this clonotype: Mismatch with germline at one junction end may stem from a read error. This sequence joins TRBV6-1 and TRBJ1-3; D uncertain. Germline CDR1 and CDR2: MNHNS and SASEGT. The CDR3 is 15 residues long. The CDR3 nucleotides are TGTGTCAGCAGCGAATACAGAGGGACTGGAAACACCATATATTTT. It codes for CVSSEYRGTGNTIYF.